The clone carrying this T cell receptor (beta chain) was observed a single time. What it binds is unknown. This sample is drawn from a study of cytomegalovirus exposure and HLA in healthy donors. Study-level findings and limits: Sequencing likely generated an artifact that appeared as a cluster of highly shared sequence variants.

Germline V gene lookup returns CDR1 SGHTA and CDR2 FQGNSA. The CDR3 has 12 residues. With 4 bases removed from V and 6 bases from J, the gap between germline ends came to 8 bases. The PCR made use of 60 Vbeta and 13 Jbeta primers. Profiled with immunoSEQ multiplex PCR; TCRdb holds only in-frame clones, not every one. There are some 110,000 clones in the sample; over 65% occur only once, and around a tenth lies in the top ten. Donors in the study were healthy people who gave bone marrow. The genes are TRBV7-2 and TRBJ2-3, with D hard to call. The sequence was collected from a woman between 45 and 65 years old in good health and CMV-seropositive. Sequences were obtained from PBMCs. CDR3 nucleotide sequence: TGTGCCAGCAGCTCGTTAGTGGATACGCAGTATTTT. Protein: CASSSLVDTQYF.